The next 25 T cell receptor beta chains were all read from a single sample in a study of control samples from healthy donors and cancer patients. Libraries were prepared by immunoSEQ multiplex PCR; TCRdb keeps only in-frame clonotypes and omits some of them. The sample holds roughly 170,000 clones, around 90% seen once. Sequencing input: blood. The receptors were gathered from a woman between 25 and 40 years old in good health.

The rearrangement uses TRBV5-1 and TRBJ2-5; no reliable D call. Germline assignment: CDR1 SGHRS and CDR2 YFSETQ. V shed 0 bases and J shed 4 bases, with 1 base lying between them. The CDR3 is 11 amino acids. For the CDR3, the DNA is TGCGCCAGCAGCTTGGTAGAGACCCAGTACTTC. Its protein product is CASSLVETQYF.

This clone was seen once. CDR3 in DNA: TGCAGCGTTGAAGCCCAAGGTCGGGGGGCCGGACGAACCTCCTACAATGAGCAGTTCTTC. It is translated as CSVEAQGRGAGRTSYNEQFF. The rearrangement joins TRBV29-1 to TRBJ2-1; possible D gene TRBD2, 7 bases. The V end lost 1 base, the J end lost 0 bases, and 25 bases lay between the germline ends. The CDR3 contains 20 residues. Germline lookup yields CDR1 SQVTM and CDR2 ANQGSEA.

This sequence joins TRBV9 and TRBJ2-7; 7 positions match TRBD2. The CDR3 is 14 residues long. V lost 2 bases and J lost 0; bases outside the gene matches: 2. Germline assignment: CDR1 SGDLS and CDR2 YYNGEE. CDR3 in DNA: TGTGCCAGCAGCGTCACTAGCGCCTCCTACGAGCAGTACTTC. Protein product: CASSVTSASYEQYF.

V usage is TRBV28 and J usage is TRBJ2-5; TRBD2 agrees at 7 bases. Germline assignment: CDR1 MDHEN and CDR2 SYDVKM. The CDR3 contains 18 residues. The V segment lost 5 bases and the J segment 0 bases; nucleotides outside the gene matches: 15. The CDR3: CASSTYPIVGRDQETQYF. In nucleotides, the CDR3 is TGTGCCAGCAGTACCTACCCTATCGTAGGGAGGGACCAAGAGACCCAGTACTTC.

This sequence joins TRBV28 and TRBJ2-3; 9 nucleotides line up with TRBD2. Looked up from germline, CDR1 is MDHEN and CDR2 is SYDVKM. This CDR3 is built from 17 residues. V lost 6 bases and J lost 2; bases outside the gene matches: 12. The chain's CDR3 is CASSPLAGALYTDTQYF. DNA for the CDR3: TGTGCCAGCAGCCCCTTAGCGGGGGCCCTATACACAGATACGCAGTATTTT.

CDR3 in DNA: TGTGCCAGCAGTGGGGGGGGCTACGAGCAGTACTTC. As protein: CASSGGGYEQYF. V is TRBV2 and J is TRBJ2-7; 7 bases line up with TRBD2. V was pared by 4 bases and J by 3 bases, with 0 bases of the junction left unmatched. This CDR3 has 12 residues. Per the germline V gene, CDR1 is SNHLY and CDR2 is FYNNEI.

The CDR3 reads CASSLPTGGLGTEAFF. DNA of the CDR3: TGTGCCAGCAGCTTACCGACAGGGGGCTTGGGCACTGAAGCTTTCTTT. The V gene is TRBV5-6, the J gene TRBJ1-1; TRBD1 aligns across 10 bases. V lost 2 bases and J lost 4; bases outside the gene matches: 8. Germline-derived CDR1 and CDR2 are SGHDT and YYEEEE. The CDR3 sequence is 16 residues long.

A single count supports this clone. This sequence joins TRBV5-1 and TRBJ2-3; D uncertain. CDR1 SGHRS and CDR2 YFSETQ come from the germline V gene. The CDR3 length is 16 residues. V was pared by 0 bases and J by 3 bases, with 14 bases between. Written as DNA, the CDR3 is TGCGCCAGCAGCTTGGACGGAAGTTTAGATACAGATACGCAGTATTTT. It encodes CASSLDGSLDTDTQYF.

J is TRBJ2-2 and V is TRBV11-3; D is uncertain. The V end was cut by 1 base, the J end by 5 bases, with 5 bases between. Germline values: CDR1 SGHNT, CDR2 YENEEA. This CDR3 spans 13 amino acids. The CDR3 DNA reads TGTGCCAGCAGCTTAGTCCCAACCGGGGAGCTGTTTTTT. Translation: CASSLVPTGELFF. The full variable domain, in which reference TRBV11-3 and TRBJ2-2 provide the parts outside the CDR3, is EAGVVQSPRYKIIEKKQPVAFWCNPISGHNTLYWYLQNLGQGPELLIRYENEEAVDDSQLPKDRFSAERLKGVDSTLKIQPAELGDSAVYLCASSLVPTGELFFGEGSRLTVL.

The chain has TRBV28 and TRBJ2-1; 7 bases agree with TRBD1. This CDR3 region has 14 residues. Germline loops: CDR1 MDHEN, CDR2 SYDVKM. Unmatched junction bases numbered 7, after V lost 3 bases and J lost 8 bases. In nucleotides, the CDR3 is TGTGCCAGCAGTTTGACCAGGGGGATGGATGAGCAGTTCTTC. It translates to CASSLTRGMDEQFF.

The chain is built from TRBV7-9 and TRBJ2-5; 7 positions match TRBD1. This CDR3 is 15 amino acids long. J lost 5 bases, V lost 5 bases, and 11 bases had no gene match. Germline lookup yields CDR1 SEHNR and CDR2 FQNEAQ (reference sequence). CDR3 residues: CASSPHRQGEETQYF. CDR3 DNA sequence: TGTGCCAGCAGCCCACACCGACAGGGAGAGGAGACCCAGTACTTC.

The gene calls are TRBV4-1 and TRBJ1-1; D may be TRBD1 (6 bases). The CDR3 contains 17 residues. V was cut by 1 base and J by 1 base, with 16 bases left in between. The germline V gene encodes CDR1 MGHRA and CDR2 YSYEKL. This chain's CDR3 is CASSQGSGRGRNTEAFF. CDR3 DNA sequence: TGCGCCAGCAGCCAAGGATCCGGCCGGGGGCGGAACACTGAAGCTTTCTTT.

V and J are TRBV2 and TRBJ1-1, with D possibly matching TRBD1 (5 bases). Germline values: CDR1 SNHLY, CDR2 FYNNEI. The length of the CDR3 is 14 residues. Trimming removed 0 bases from V and 5 bases from J, with 10 bases in between. The CDR3 loop is CASSEAGGWTEAFF. CDR3 coding DNA: TGTGCCAGCAGTGAAGCGGGGGGGTGGACTGAAGCTTTCTTT.

This clone was observed a single time. The chain has TRBV29-1 and TRBJ1-2; 10 bases are a match to TRBD1. The CDR3 consists of 11 residues. Germline CDR1 reads SQVTM; CDR2 reads ANQGSEA. The junction had 4 bases not matched to a gene; V was cut back by 4 bases and J by 11 bases. In DNA form, the CDR3 reads TGCAGCGTTGGGGGGGACAGGGGTTACACCTTC. It encodes CSVGGDRGYTF.

Here the CDR3 DNA reads TGTGCCAGCAGCCCCCGGGAGGAATCACCCCTCCACTTT. Amino acids: CASSPREESPLHF. The V gene is TRBV3-1 (or the pseudogene TRBV3-2), the J gene TRBJ1-6; D remains unclear. Germline lookup yields CDR1 LGHDT and CDR2 YNNKEL (reference sequence). V lost 4 bases and J 10 bases, leaving 11 bases between the germline ends. The CDR3 is 13 amino acids.

V is TRBV7-9 and J is TRBJ2-7; 9 bases align to TRBD1. Germline CDR1 SEHNR, CDR2 FQNEAQ (reference sequence). Trimming at V came to 7 bases and at J to 4 bases, leaving 5 bases not matched to a gene. The CDR3 length is 13 residues. The CDR3 nucleotides are TGTGCCAGCACCGGGGACAGGGCTTACGAGCAGTACTTC. It codes for CASTGDRAYEQYF.

V and J are TRBV18 and TRBJ1-1; maybe TRBD1 (6 bases). CDR3 length equals 13 residues. V gave up 6 bases and J gave up 2 bases, with 10 bases separating them. Germline CDR1 reads KGHSH; CDR2 reads LQKENI. The CDR3 protein is CASSGQKNTEAFF. The CDR3 DNA reads as TGTGCCAGCTCCGGACAGAAAAACACTGAAGCTTTCTTT.

CDR3 residues: CATSRQTVSTENEQFF. CDR3 sequence (DNA): TGTGCCACCAGCAGACAAACAGTTTCTACGGAGAATGAGCAGTTCTTC. J is TRBJ2-1 and V is TRBV15; no definite D call. This CDR3 spans 16 amino acids. The V and J ends lost 2 bases and 7 bases respectively, with 18 bases between them. Germline V gives CDR1 LNHNV, CDR2 YYDKDF (reference sequence).

V gene TRBV13 combines with J gene TRBJ2-5; TRBD1 matches at 10 bases. The CDR3 consists of 16 residues. The germline CDR1 and CDR2 sequences are PRHDT and FYEKMQ (reference sequence). With 0 bases clipped from V and 2 bases from J, the junction kept 3 bases outside the gene matches. Here the CDR3 DNA reads TGTGCCAGCAGCTTAGGCCGGACAGGGGGTCAAGAGACCCAGTACTTC. As protein: CASSLGRTGGQETQYF.

The chain combines TRBV2 with TRBJ1-2; D is uncertain. V lost 9 bases, J lost 7 bases, and 18 bases lay in between. CDR1 is SNHLY, CDR2 FYNNEI, per germline. The CDR3 consists of 13 residues. CDR3 sequence reads: CARRQSGLGGYTF. As DNA, the CDR3 is TGTGCCAGGAGACAAAGCGGCTTGGGTGGCTACACCTTC.

The chain has TRBV6-5 and TRBJ2-7; 8 bases align to TRBD1. Germline V CDR1 and CDR2: MNHEY, SVGAGI. Germline trimming cut 5 bases from V and 6 bases from J; bases unmatched to any gene: 6. The CDR3 totals 13 residues. CDR3 residues: CASSPGQAAEQYF. The DNA of the CDR3 is TGTGCCAGCAGTCCGGGACAGGCCGCCGAGCAGTACTTC.

This clone was seen once. This chain uses TRBV27 with TRBJ1-4; no clear D gene. Germline loops: CDR1 MNHEY, CDR2 SMNVEV (reference sequence). Trimming pared 5 bases from V and 10 bases from J, leaving 5 bases between. The CDR3 consists of 10 residues. CDR3 protein: CASSTRKLFF. As DNA, the CDR3 is TGTGCCAGCAGTACTCGAAAACTGTTTTTT.

V and J are TRBV29-1 and TRBJ1-4; D unclear. The CDR3 is 10 amino acids. CDR1 is SQVTM and CDR2 is ANQGSEA in the germline V gene. The V end lost 7 bases, the J end lost 8 bases, and 8 bases lay between the germline ends. The CDR3 reads CSAKSEKLFF. CDR3 nucleotide sequence: TGCAGCGCCAAGAGCGAAAAACTGTTTTTT.

This clone was seen once. The chain carries TRBV28 and TRBJ2-7, with D possibly matching TRBD1 (6 bases). The V gene lost 7 bases and the J gene lost 0 bases, with 10 bases spanning the gap. Germline values: CDR1 MDHEN, CDR2 SYDVKM. The CDR3 extends over 13 amino acids. The CDR3 bases are TGTGCCAGCATAGGGGGAGACTCCTACGAGCAGTACTTC. Its protein is CASIGGDSYEQYF.

The genes are TRBV7-6 and TRBJ2-1; 10 bases agree with TRBD2. The length of the CDR3 is 17 residues. V was clipped by 5 bases and J by 7 bases; unmatched bases: 14. CDR1 and CDR2 (germline): SGHVS, FNYEAQ. CDR3 in DNA: TGTGCCAGCAGCCCAAAATCCTCTAGCGGGAGTGGAAATGAGCAGTTCTTC. Protein sequence: CASSPKSSSGSGNEQFF.